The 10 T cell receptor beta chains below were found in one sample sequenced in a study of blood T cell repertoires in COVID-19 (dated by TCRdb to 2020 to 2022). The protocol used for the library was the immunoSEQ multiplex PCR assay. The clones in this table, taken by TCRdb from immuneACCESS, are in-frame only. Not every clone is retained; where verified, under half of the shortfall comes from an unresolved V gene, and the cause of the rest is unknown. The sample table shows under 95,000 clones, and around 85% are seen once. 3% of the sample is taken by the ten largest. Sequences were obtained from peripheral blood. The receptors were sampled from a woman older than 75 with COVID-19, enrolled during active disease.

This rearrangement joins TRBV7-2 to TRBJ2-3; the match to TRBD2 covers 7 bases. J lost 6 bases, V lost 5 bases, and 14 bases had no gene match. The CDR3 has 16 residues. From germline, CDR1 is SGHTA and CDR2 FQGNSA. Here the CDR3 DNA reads TGTGCCAGCAGCGGGGGGGTTTGGAGCTTCCCGGATACGCAGTATTTT. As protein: CASSGGVWSFPDTQYF. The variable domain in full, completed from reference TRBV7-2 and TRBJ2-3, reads GAGVSQSPSNKVTEKGKDVELRCDPISGHTALYWYRQSLGQGLEFLIYFQGNSAPDKSGLPSDRFSAERTGGSVSTLTIQRTQQEDSAVYLCASSGGVWSFPDTQYFGPGTRLTVL.

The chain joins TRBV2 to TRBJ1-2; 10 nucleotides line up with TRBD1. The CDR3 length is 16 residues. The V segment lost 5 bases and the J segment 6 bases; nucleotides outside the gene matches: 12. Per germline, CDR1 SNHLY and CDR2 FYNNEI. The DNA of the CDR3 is TGTGCCAGCAGTCCACGTGACAGGGGGCGATTTGATGGCTACACCTTC. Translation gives CASSPRDRGRFDGYTF.

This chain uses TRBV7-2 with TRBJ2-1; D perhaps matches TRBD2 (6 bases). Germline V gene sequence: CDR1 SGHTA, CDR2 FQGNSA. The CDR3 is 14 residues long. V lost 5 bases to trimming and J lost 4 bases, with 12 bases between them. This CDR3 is CASSPGTEYNEQFF. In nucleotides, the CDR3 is TGTGCCAGCAGCCCCGGGACTGAATACAATGAGCAGTTCTTC.

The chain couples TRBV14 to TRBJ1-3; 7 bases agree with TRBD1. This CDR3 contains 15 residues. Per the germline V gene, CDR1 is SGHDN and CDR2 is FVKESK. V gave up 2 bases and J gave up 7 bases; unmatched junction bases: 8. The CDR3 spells CASSQFRDSGNTIYF. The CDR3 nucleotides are TGTGCCAGCAGCCAATTCCGGGACAGCGGGAACACCATATATTTT.

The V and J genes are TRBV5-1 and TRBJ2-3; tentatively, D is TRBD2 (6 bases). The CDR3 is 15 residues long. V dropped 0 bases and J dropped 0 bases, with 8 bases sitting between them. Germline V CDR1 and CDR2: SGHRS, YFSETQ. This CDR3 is CASSLDGTSTDTQYF. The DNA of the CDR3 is TGCGCCAGCAGCTTGGACGGGACTAGCACAGATACGCAGTATTTT.

This CDR3 is CASSLDGSSNQPQHF. The CDR3 nucleotides are TGCGCCAGCAGCTTGGACGGGTCTAGCAATCAGCCCCAGCATTTT. The chain is built from TRBV5-1 and TRBJ1-5, with D uncertain. The CDR3 extends over 15 amino acids. Per the germline V gene, CDR1 is SGHRS and CDR2 is YFSETQ. With 0 bases removed from V and 0 bases from J, the gap between germline ends came to 7 bases.

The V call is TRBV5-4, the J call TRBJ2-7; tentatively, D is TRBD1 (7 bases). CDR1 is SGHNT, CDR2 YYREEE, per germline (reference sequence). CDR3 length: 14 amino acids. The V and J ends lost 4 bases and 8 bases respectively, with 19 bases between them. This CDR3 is CASSEWRGPNQQYF. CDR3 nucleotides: TGTGCCAGCAGCGAGTGGAGGGGGCCAAACCAGCAGTACTTC.

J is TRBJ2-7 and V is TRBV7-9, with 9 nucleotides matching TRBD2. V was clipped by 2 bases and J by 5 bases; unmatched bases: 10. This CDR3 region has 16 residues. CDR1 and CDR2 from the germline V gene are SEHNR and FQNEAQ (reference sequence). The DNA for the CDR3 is TGTGCCAGCAGCTTAATCCTGGCGGGAGGGCCTGACGAGCAGTACTTC. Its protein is CASSLILAGGPDEQYF. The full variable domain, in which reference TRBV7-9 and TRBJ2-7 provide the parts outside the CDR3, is DTGVSQNPRHKITKRGQNVTFRCDPISEHNRLYWYRQTLGQGPEFLTYFQNEAQLEKSRLLSDRFSAERPKGSFSTLEIQRTEQGDSAMYLCASSLILAGGPDEQYFGPGTRLTVT.

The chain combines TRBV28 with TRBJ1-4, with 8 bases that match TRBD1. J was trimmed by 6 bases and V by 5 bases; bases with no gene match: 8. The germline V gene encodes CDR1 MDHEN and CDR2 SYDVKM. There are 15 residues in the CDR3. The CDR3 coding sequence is TGTGCCAGCAGTCGAACCGGGACAGGTCATGAAAAACTGTTTTTT. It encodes CASSRTGTGHEKLFF. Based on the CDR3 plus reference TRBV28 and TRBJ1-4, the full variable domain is DVKVTQSSRYLVKRTGEKVFLECVQDMDHENMFWYRQDPGLGLRLIYFSYDVKMKEKGDIPEGYSVSREKKERFSLILESASTNQTSMYLCASSRTGTGHEKLFFGSGTQLSVL.

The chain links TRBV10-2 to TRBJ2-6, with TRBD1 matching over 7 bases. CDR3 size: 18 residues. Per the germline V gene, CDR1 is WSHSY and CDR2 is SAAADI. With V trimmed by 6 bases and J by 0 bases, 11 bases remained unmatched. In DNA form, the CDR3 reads TGCGCCAGCAGCCACTTAGGCAGGGGGTACTCTGGGGCCAACGTCCTGACTTTC. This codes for CASSHLGRGYSGANVLTF.